Listed here are 13 T cell receptor beta chains from one sample, sequenced in a study of blood T cell repertoires in COVID-19. Here immunoSEQ multiplex PCR was the method, and the copy in TCRdb shows in-frame clones only, minus some. The data contain 220,000 or so clones, approximately 84% of them singletons. Input material: peripheral blood. Receptors were obtained from a woman of 80 years or more with acute or convalescent COVID-19.

This clone was counted once. The rearrangement uses TRBV25-1 and TRBJ2-1; 11 bases line up with TRBD2. V trimming: 6 bases; J trimming: 9 bases; junction bases outside the gene matches: 10. CDR3 length: 15 amino acids. Per germline, CDR1 MGHDK and CDR2 SYGVNS. CDR3 coding DNA: TGTGCCAGCAGCCCAGGGACTAGCGGCCCGGTTGAGCAGTTCTTC. Translation gives CASSPGTSGPVEQFF. Based on the CDR3 plus reference TRBV25-1 and TRBJ2-1, the full variable domain is EADIYQTPRYLVIGTGKKITLECSQTMGHDKMYWYQQDPGMELHLIHYSYGVNSTEKGDLSSESTVSRIRTEHFPLTLESARPSHTSQYLCASSPGTSGPVEQFFGPGTRLTVL.

The chain uses TRBV5-1 and TRBJ2-7; 8 bases are shared with TRBD1. Per the germline V gene, CDR1 is SGHRS and CDR2 is YFSETQ. With V trimmed by 0 bases and J by 3 bases, 11 bases remained unmatched. This CDR3 has 17 residues. The DNA of the CDR3 is TGCGCCAGCAGCTTGGCCCTTCAGGGGGCGTCCCTCTACGAGCAGTACTTC. Residues: CASSLALQGASLYEQYF.

The V and J genes are TRBV7-9 and TRBJ2-1, with 7 positions matching TRBD2. The CDR3 runs to 15 residues. Germline CDR1 reads SEHNR; CDR2 reads FQNEAQ (reference sequence). Unmatched junction bases numbered 4, after V lost 1 base and J lost 4 bases. CDR3 bases: TGTGCCAGCAGCTTAGTTGCGGGAGCTTACAATGAGCAGTTCTTC. This sequence encodes CASSLVAGAYNEQFF.

A single count supports this clone. The gene calls are TRBV20-1 and TRBJ2-7, with TRBD2 matching over 7 bases. V trimming: 3 bases; J trimming: 8 bases; junction bases outside the gene matches: 10. CDR1 and CDR2 from the germline V gene are DFQATT and SNEGSKA (reference sequence). The CDR3 sequence is 13 residues long. The CDR3 spells CSASRRGEAKQYF. The CDR3 DNA reads TGCAGTGCTAGTCGACGGGGGGAAGCGAAGCAGTACTTC.

This clone was observed a handful of times. The gene calls are TRBV5-5 and TRBJ2-1; 7 nucleotides match TRBD1. J was trimmed by 8 bases and V by 4 bases; bases with no gene match: 9. This CDR3 spans 14 amino acids. The germline gives CDR1 SGHKS, CDR2 YYEKEE (reference sequence). In nucleotides, the CDR3 is TGTGCCAGCAGCCACGGACAGGCGAGGGATGAGCAGTTCTTC. Translation gives CASSHGQARDEQFF. The entire variable domain, with the rest obtained from reference TRBV5-5 and TRBJ2-1, is as follows: DAGVTQSPTHLIKTRGQQVTLRCSPISGHKSVSWYQQVLGQGPQFIFQYYEKEERGRGNFPDRFSARQFPNYSSELNVNALLLGDSALYLCASSHGQARDEQFFGPGTRLTVL.

A note on this clone: Other DNA variants within this sample encode the same CDR3. The rearrangement uses TRBV28 and TRBJ2-5; 11 bases fit TRBD2. The CDR3 has 13 residues. V lost 8 bases and J lost 1; bases outside the gene matches: 0. The germline V gene has CDR1 MDHEN and CDR2 SYDVKM. The CDR3 sequence is CASLAGGQETQYF. The CDR3 DNA follows: TGTGCCAGCCTAGCGGGAGGCCAAGAGACCCAGTACTTC.

The chain couples TRBV11-2 to TRBJ2-3; 11 bases line up with TRBD2. The CDR3 length is 16 residues. Germline V CDR1 and CDR2: SGHAT, FQNNGV. The V gene end was trimmed by 4 bases and the J gene end by 2 bases; junction bases not matched to a gene: 5. This CDR3 reads CASSSIAGGITDTQYF. The CDR3 DNA sequence: TGTGCCAGCAGCTCGATAGCGGGGGGGATCACAGATACGCAGTATTTT.

The CDR3 region is CASSPDSGQADYNEQFF. For the CDR3, the DNA is TGTGCCAGCAGCCCAGACTCGGGACAGGCTGACTACAATGAGCAGTTCTTC. The chain links TRBV7-3 to TRBJ2-1, with 8 nucleotides matching TRBD1. The CDR3 is 17 amino acids. Germline CDR1 is SGHTA and CDR2 is FQGTGA. Germline trimming cut 5 bases from V and 3 bases from J; bases unmatched to any gene: 12. Full variable domain (outside the CDR3, taken from reference TRBV7-3 and TRBJ2-1): GAGVSQTPSNKVTEKGKYVELRCDPISGHTALYWYRQSLGQGPEFLIYFQGTGAADDSGLPNDRFFAVRPEGSVSTLKIQRTERGDSAVYLCASSPDSGQADYNEQFFGPGTRLTVL.

This chain uses TRBV24-1 with TRBJ1-2; a weak D match, TRBD1 (5 bases). V was pared by 4 bases and J by 1 base, with 15 bases between. This CDR3 region has 16 residues. Germline CDR1 KGHDR, CDR2 SFDVKD. CDR3 sequence: CATSDLGKGLNYGYTF. The CDR3 DNA sequence: TGTGCCACCAGTGACCTGGGGAAGGGGCTTAACTATGGCTACACCTTC.

The chain employs TRBV21-1 and TRBJ1-2; no DNA check was done on the table's D call, TRBD1. TRBV21-1 is designated a pseudogene. The CDR3 extends over 17 amino acids. CDR3: CASSKEARGTTNYGYTF. CDR3 coding DNA: TGTGCCAGCAGCAAAGAGGCCAGGGGGACCACTAACTATGGCTACACCTTC.

The chain recombines TRBV5-1 with TRBJ2-5; D is unclear. With 5 bases removed from V and 2 bases from J, the gap between germline ends came to 7 bases. Looked up from germline, CDR1 is SGHRS and CDR2 is YFSETQ. This CDR3 contains 12 residues. The DNA for the CDR3 is TGCGCCAGCAGTTATTATCAAGAGACCCAGTACTTC. Its translation is CASSYYQETQYF.

The chain is built from TRBV7-2 and TRBJ2-3, with unresolved D. Germline-derived CDR1 and CDR2 are SGHTA and FQGNSA. V was pared by 5 bases and J by 0 bases, with 9 bases between. The CDR3 totals 14 residues. CDR3 in amino acids: CASSPQTSTDTQYF. Here the CDR3 DNA reads TGTGCCAGCAGCCCCCAAACAAGCACAGATACGCAGTATTTT. Full variable domain (remainder filled in from reference TRBV7-2 and TRBJ2-3): GAGVSQSPSNKVTEKGKDVELRCDPISGHTALYWYRQSLGQGLEFLIYFQGNSAPDKSGLPSDRFSAERTGGSVSTLTIQRTQQEDSAVYLCASSPQTSTDTQYFGPGTRLTVL.

This clone was recorded only once. This sequence joins TRBV4-3 and TRBJ1-2; D may be TRBD1 (5 bases). Germline CDR1 LGHNA, CDR2 YSLEER. This CDR3 contains 14 residues. Between the trimmed V and J ends, which lost 1 base and 4 bases, there was a span of 10 bases. The CDR3 sequence is CASSQAAGLYGYTF. The CDR3, as DNA: TGCGCCAGCAGCCAAGCCGCAGGGCTCTATGGCTACACCTTC.